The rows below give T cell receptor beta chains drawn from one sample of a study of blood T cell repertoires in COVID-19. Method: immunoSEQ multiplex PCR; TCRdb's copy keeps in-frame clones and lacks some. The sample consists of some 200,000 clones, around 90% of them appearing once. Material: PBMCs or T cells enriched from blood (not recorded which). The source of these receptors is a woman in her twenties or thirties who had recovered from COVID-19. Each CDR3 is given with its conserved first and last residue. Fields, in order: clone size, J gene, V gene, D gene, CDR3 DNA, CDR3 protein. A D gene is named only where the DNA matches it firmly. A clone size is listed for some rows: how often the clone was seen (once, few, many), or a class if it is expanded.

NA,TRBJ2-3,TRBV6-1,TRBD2,TGTGCCAGCAATGAAGGGCTAGCGGACTGGAGGTCGCAGTATTTT,CASNEGLADWRSQYF
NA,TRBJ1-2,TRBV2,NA,TGTGCCAGCAGCCGCCGGGACACAACTTATGGCTACACCTTC,CASSRRDTTYGYTF
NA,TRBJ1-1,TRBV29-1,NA,TGCAGCGTTGTAGCGACATGGAGGAACACTGAAGCTTTCTTT,CSVVATWRNTEAFF
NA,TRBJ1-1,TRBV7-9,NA,TGTGCCAGCAGCTTCGGTTTTGGAGCTTTCTTT,CASSFGFGAFF
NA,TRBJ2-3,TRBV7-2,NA,TGTGCCAGCAGCTTAATCGCGGCCTACACAGATACGCAGTATTTT,CASSLIAAYTDTQYF
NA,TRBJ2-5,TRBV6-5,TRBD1,TGTGCCAGCATAGAGGGGGCCGGAGGAGAGACCCAGTACTTC,CASIEGAGGETQYF
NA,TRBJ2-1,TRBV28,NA,TGTGCCAGCAGTTACCCGGGACAAACACAAAATGAGCAGTTCTTC,CASSYPGQTQNEQFF
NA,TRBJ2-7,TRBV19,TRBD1,TGTGCCACCGGGCCAGGGGGCTACGAGCAGTACTTC,CATGPGGYEQYF
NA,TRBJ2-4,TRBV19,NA,TGTGCCAGTAGTCCAACAGGGTTAGCCAAAAACATTCAGTACTTC,CASSPTGLAKNIQYF
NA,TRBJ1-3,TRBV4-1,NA,TGCGCCAGCAGCCTTACTGAACAGGTCCCCTCTGGAAACACCATATATTTT,CASSLTEQVPSGNTIYF
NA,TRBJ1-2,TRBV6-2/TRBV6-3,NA,TGTGCCAGCAGTAACCCCGAAAGGTTTAAGACATATGGCTACACCTTC,CASSNPERFKTYGYTF
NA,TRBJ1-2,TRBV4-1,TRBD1,TGCGCCAGCAGCCAAGAACCCCGGGACAGGGTTGTAACCTTC,CASSQEPRDRVVTF
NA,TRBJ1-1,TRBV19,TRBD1,TGTGCCAGTAGTATAACCGGGACAGGGGTGCCAACTGAAGCTTTCTTT,CASSITGTGVPTEAFF
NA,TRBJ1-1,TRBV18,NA,TGTGCCAGCTCCCCCGGGGGGGGGAGTAACACTGAAGCTTTCTTT,CASSPGGGSNTEAFF
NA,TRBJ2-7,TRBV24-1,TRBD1,TGTGCCACCAGTGATTTTATGGGGACAGGGAACGAGCAGTACTTC,CATSDFMGTGNEQYF
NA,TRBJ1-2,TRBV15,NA,TGTGCCACCAGCAGAGCAACTCTCACAGGGTCTGGCTACACCTTC,CATSRATLTGSGYTF
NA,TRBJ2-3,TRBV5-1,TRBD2,TGCGCCAGCAGCTTGAGCCTAGCGGGGATCAGAGATACGCAGTATTTT,CASSLSLAGIRDTQYF
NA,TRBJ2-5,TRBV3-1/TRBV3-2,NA,TGTGCCAGCAGCCAAGAAGGCTCCGGAGGGGAGACCCAGTACTTC,CASSQEGSGGETQYF
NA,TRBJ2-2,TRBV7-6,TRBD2,TGTGCCAGCAGCTTAGGGCTAGCGGGGGGGCCGGTCAACACCGGGGAGCTGTTTTTT,CASSLGLAGGPVNTGELFF
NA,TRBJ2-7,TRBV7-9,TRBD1,TGTGCCAGCAGCGAACGGGACAGGGAAGGATACGAGCAGTACTTC,CASSERDREGYEQYF
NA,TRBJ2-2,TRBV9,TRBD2,TGTGCCAGCAGCGTAGCCGGGGGGGCGACCGGGGAGCTGTTTTTT,CASSVAGGATGELFF
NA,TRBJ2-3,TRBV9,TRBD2,TGTGCCAGCAGCGTAGCGGGACTAGCGGGGGACCTGCGTAGCACAGATACGCAGTATTTT,CASSVAGLAGDLRSTDTQYF
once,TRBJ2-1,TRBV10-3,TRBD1,TGTGCCAGTCTTACAGGGGGAATCTCCTACAATGAGCAGTTCTTC,CASLTGGISYNEQFF
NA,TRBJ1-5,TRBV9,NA,TGTGCCAGCAGTATAGGGGGTTTCAATCAGCCCCAGCATTTT,CASSIGGFNQPQHF
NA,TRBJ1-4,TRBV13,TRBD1,TGTGCCAGCAGCTTAGGCCGGAGCCCGGGACAGGGCCTCGAAAAACTGTTTTTT,CASSLGRSPGQGLEKLFF
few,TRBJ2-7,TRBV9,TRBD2,TGTGCCAGCAGCCCAGGTCCTAGCGGGGGGGTGTCCTACGAGCAGTACTTC,CASSPGPSGGVSYEQYF
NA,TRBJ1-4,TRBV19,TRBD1,TGTGCCAGTAGTGGCCCGGGACAGGGACATGAAAAACTGTTTTTT,CASSGPGQGHEKLFF
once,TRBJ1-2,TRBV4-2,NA,TGTGCCAGCAGCCACTCACTGGACCGCCCAGGAGGCTATGGCTACACCTTC,CASSHSLDRPGGYGYTF
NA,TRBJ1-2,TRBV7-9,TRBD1,TGTGCCAGCAGCTTAGATCCCGGGACAGCTAACTATGGCTACACCTTC,CASSLDPGTANYGYTF
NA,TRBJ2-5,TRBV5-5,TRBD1,TGTGCCAGCAGCTTGCCAGGGGGCGGGGAGACCCAGTACTTC,CASSLPGGGETQYF
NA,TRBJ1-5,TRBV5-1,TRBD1,TGCGCCAGCAGCCCGACCCTTAGGACAGGGACACATCAGCCCCAGCATTTT,CASSPTLRTGTHQPQHF
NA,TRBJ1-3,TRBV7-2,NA,TGTGCCAGCAGCTCCCAGTCGGGCTCTGGAAACACCATATATTTT,CASSSQSGSGNTIYF
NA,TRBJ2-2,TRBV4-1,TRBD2,TGCGCCAGCAGCCGAATAAGCGGGGGGGCAAGCGGGGAGCTGTTTTTT,CASSRISGGASGELFF
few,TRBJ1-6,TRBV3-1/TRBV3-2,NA,TGTGCCAGCAGCCAAGCCATGGGGGCAGGGAATTCACCCCTCCACTTT,CASSQAMGAGNSPLHF
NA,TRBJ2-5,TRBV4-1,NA,TGCGCCAGCAGCCAGCGGGGGCTTGGTGAGACCCAGTACTTC,CASSQRGLGETQYF
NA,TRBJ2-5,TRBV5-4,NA,TGTGCCAGCAGCCTGGACTTCCAAGAGACCCAGTACTTC,CASSLDFQETQYF
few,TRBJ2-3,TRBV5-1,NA,TGCGCCAGCAGATCTTACTTACAGGGCACAGATACGCAGTATTTT,CASRSYLQGTDTQYF
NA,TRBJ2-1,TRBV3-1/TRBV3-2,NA,TGTGCCAGCAGCCAAGCCCCGCAGGTTTACAATGAGCAGTTCTTC,CASSQAPQVYNEQFF
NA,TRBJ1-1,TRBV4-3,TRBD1,TGCGCCAGCAGCCCAGAGTGGACAGGCGACAACACTGAAGCTTTCTTT,CASSPEWTGDNTEAFF
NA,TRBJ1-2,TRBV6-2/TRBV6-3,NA,TGTGCCAGCAGTTGGGAGACAATCAACTATGGCTACACCTTC,CASSWETINYGYTF
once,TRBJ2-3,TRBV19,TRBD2,TGTGCCAGTAGTATAGGTCTGACTAGCGGGGACACAGATACGCAGTATTTT,CASSIGLTSGDTDTQYF
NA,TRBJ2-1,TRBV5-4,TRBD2,TGTGCCAGCAGCCCGGGACTAGCGGGGGGAGGTTCCTACAATGAGCAGTTCTTC,CASSPGLAGGGSYNEQFF
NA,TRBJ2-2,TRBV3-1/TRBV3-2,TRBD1,TGTGCCAGCAGCCAAGAGCCCGGGACAGGGGACACCGGGGAGCTGTTTTTT,CASSQEPGTGDTGELFF
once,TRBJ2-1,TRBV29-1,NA,TGCAGCGTTGAAATATTCCCAGCCCCTAGGCTTCCTGGGCAGTTCTTC,CSVEIFPAPRLPGQFF
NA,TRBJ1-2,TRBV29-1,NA,TGCAGCGTAGATTGGGGGGGCGCCGATGGCTACACCTTC,CSVDWGGADGYTF
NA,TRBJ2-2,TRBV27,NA,TGTGCCAGCAGACGGCGGGGCACCGGGGAGCTGTTTTTT,CASRRRGTGELFF